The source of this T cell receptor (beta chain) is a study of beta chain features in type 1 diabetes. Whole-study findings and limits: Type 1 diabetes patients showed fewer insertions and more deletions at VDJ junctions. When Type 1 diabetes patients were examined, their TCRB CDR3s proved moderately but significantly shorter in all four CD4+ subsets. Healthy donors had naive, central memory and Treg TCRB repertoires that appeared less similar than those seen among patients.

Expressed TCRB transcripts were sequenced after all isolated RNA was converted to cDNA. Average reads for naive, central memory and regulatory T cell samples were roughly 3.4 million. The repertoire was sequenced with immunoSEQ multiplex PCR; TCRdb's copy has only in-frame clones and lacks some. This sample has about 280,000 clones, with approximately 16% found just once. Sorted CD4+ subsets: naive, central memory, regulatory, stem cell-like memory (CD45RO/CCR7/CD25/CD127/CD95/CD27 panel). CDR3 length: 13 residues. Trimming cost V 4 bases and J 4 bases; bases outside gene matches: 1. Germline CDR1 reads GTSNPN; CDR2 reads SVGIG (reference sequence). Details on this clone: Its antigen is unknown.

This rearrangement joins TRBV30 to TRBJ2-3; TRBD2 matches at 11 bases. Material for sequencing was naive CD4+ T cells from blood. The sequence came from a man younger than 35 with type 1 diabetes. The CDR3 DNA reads TGTGCCTGGACACTAGCGGGAGCAGATACGCAGTATTTT. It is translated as CAWTLAGADTQYF.